The T cell receptor beta chain described here comes from a study of early T cells in non-severe SARS-CoV-2 infection. Individual cDNA molecules received unique molecular identifiers during library preparation. Using its own MiXCR run on the 5' RACE reads, TCRdb lists one record per CDR3 protein. The repertoire holds tens of thousands of distinct CDR3 sequences, with about 5.6% as singletons. Study conclusions and caveats: The matching step, a VDJdb search, favored anti-spike CD8 responses and missed private and CD4 specificities.

This clonotype appeared many times. The target antigen is unknown. Deletions cut 0 bases from V and 2 bases from J, with 10 bases between. CDR1 is LGHNA and CDR2 is YNFKEQ in the germline V gene. This CDR3 has 15 amino acids. The sequencing sample was made of whole blood. This chain links TRBV4-2 with TRBJ1-2; no definite D call. The receptor's source is an adult who was a healthcare worker with PCR-confirmed SARS-CoV-2 infection or an uninfected control (not recorded which). CDR3 loop: CASSQERSANYGYTF. DNA of the CDR3: TGTGCCAGCAGCCAAGAACGATCCGCCAACTATGGCTACACCTTC.